Following are 31 T cell receptor beta chains from one sample sequenced in a study of blood T cells in healthy people across ages. Alongside a J-beta primer mix, a sample-barcoded 5' primer served in a second PCR lasting about 6 to 11 cycles. TCRdb independently ran MiXCR on the 5' RACE reads; one entry per CDR3 protein. Here the sample spans about 1.6 million distinct CDR3 sequences, roughly 32% being singletons. Sequencing used blood. These TCRs come from a young woman in good health.

This clonotype was seen at least ten times. This chain uses TRBV7-3 with TRBJ2-7, with D unclear. This CDR3 contains 12 residues. Germline V gene sequence: CDR1 SGHTA, CDR2 FQGTGA. The V and J ends lost 4 bases and 7 bases respectively, with 11 bases between them. DNA for the CDR3: TGTGCCAGCAGCTCAGGTTTGGGGGAGCAGTACTTC. It translates to CASSSGLGEQYF.

V is TRBV27 and J is TRBJ2-3; no firm D call. The CDR3 contains 15 residues. Per the germline V gene, CDR1 is MNHEY and CDR2 is SMNVEV (reference sequence). Trimming took 5 bases from V and 0 from J, leaving 12 bases between them. DNA of the CDR3: TGTGCCAGCAGTCCGCCCGGAGTTAGCACAGATACGCAGTATTTT. This translates into CASSPPGVSTDTQYF.

This rearrangement joins TRBV15 to TRBJ2-5; either TRBD1 or TRBD2 may fit D (5 bases each). Germline V gene data show CDR1 as LNHNV and CDR2 as YYDKDF (reference sequence). V lost 6 bases, J lost 4 bases, and 21 bases lay in between. The CDR3 is made up of 16 amino acids. CDR3 nucleotides: TGTGCCACCAGTACGAGCGAGGGCCTAGGGGTAGAGACCCAGTACTTC. Residues: CATSTSEGLGVETQYF.

The rearrangement uses TRBV6-2 or TRBV6-3 and TRBJ2-7; possibly TRBD2 for D (6 bases). The CDR3 is 13 amino acids. The V gene lost 6 bases and the J gene lost 7 bases, with 16 bases spanning the gap. Germline V gives CDR1 MNHEY, CDR2 SVGEGT. This CDR3 is CASRYGGCGEQYF. For the CDR3, the DNA is TGTGCCAGCAGATACGGGGGATGCGGGGAGCAGTACTTC.

To note about this clonotype: One junction end disagrees with the germline gene, perhaps due to a read error. The rearrangement joins TRBV28 to TRBJ2-7; D may be TRBD2 (5 bases). Per the germline V gene, CDR1 is MDHEN and CDR2 is SYDVKM. The CDR3 runs 12 residues. CDR3 sequence reads: CASSSRPRERYF. DNA of the CDR3: TGTGCCAGCAGTTCACGACCGAGGGAGCGGTACTTC.

The chain couples TRBV2 to TRBJ2-4; 9 nucleotides line up with TRBD2. Germline values: CDR1 SNHLY, CDR2 FYNNEI. The CDR3 extends over 15 amino acids. V lost 8 bases to trimming and J lost 1 base; unmatched junction nucleotides: 6. The CDR3 sequence: CASVPSGKAKNIQYF. The CDR3 bases are TGTGCCAGCGTTCCTAGCGGGAAGGCCAAAAACATTCAGTACTTC.

This clonotype was counted only a few times. The gene calls are TRBV9 and TRBJ2-3; D remains ambiguous. Trimming took 3 bases from V and 4 from J, leaving 6 bases between them. The CDR3 sequence is 12 residues long. Looked up from germline, CDR1 is SGDLS and CDR2 is YYNGEE. CDR3 sequence: CASSGIPDTQYF. The CDR3 bases are TGTGCCAGCAGCGGAATCCCAGATACGCAGTATTTT.

This chain links TRBV4-2 with TRBJ1-5; D remains ambiguous. The CDR3 covers 15 residues. CDR1 is LGHNA, CDR2 YNFKEQ, per germline. The germline V and J ends were trimmed by 4 bases and 11 bases, with 21 bases remaining between them. The DNA of the CDR3 is TGTGCCAGCAGCCCCCAGACGCCCAACGATTTTACCCAGCATTTT. Translated, it gives CASSPQTPNDFTQHF.

This clonotype was found a few times. The gene calls are TRBV29-1 and TRBJ1-1; D ambiguous. CDR3 size: 12 residues. The V end lost 7 bases, the J end lost 1 base, and 10 bases lay between the germline ends. CDR1 is SQVTM, CDR2 ANQGSEA, per germline. In DNA, the CDR3 is TGCAGCGGGAGAGAAGGGAACACTGAAGCTTTCTTT. This sequence encodes CSGREGNTEAFF.

This clonotype was picked up a small number of times. The genes are TRBV30 and TRBJ2-3; D perhaps matches TRBD1 (5 bases). The CDR3 is made up of 14 amino acids. V was shortened by 0 bases and J by 5 bases, with 12 bases between the two germline ends. CDR1 and CDR2 from the germline V gene are GTSNPN and SVGIG (reference sequence). The CDR3 DNA is TGTGCCTGGAGTGTAAGTCTGGACAAAGATACGCAGTATTTT. The encoded protein is CAWSVSLDKDTQYF.

CDR3 nucleotide sequence: TGCAGTGCTCGGGGACTAGCGGGGAGTTTAACGCAGTATTTT. It specifies CSARGLAGSLTQYF. The V gene is TRBV20-1, the J gene TRBJ2-3; 13 bases match TRBD2. CDR3 size: 14 residues. Germline CDR1 reads DFQATT; CDR2 reads SNEGSKA (reference sequence). The junction had 8 bases not matched to a gene; V was cut back by 5 bases and J by 9 bases.

This clonotype was observed a few times. J is TRBJ2-7 and V is TRBV20-1, with 8 bases identical to TRBD1. V was clipped by 5 bases and J by 0 bases; unmatched bases: 9. The CDR3 spans 15 residues. The germline V gene has CDR1 DFQATT and CDR2 SNEGSKA (reference sequence). This CDR3 reads CSALPPGGASYEQYF. CDR3 coding DNA: TGCAGTGCTTTACCTCCAGGGGGCGCCTCCTACGAGCAGTACTTC.

The chain joins TRBV5-1 to TRBJ2-6; D is ambiguous. The germline CDR1 and CDR2 sequences are SGHRS and YFSETQ. The CDR3 has 15 residues. V was pared by 6 bases and J by 0 bases, with 10 bases between. CDR3 region: CASNLANSGANVLTF. The CDR3 nucleotides read TGCGCCAGCAACTTAGCTAACTCTGGGGCCAACGTCCTGACTTTC.

This clonotype was counted many times. This sequence joins TRBV9 and TRBJ2-7; 10 bases agree with TRBD1. Germline V lookup: CDR1 SGDLS, CDR2 YYNGEE. This CDR3 spans 14 amino acids. V dropped 4 bases and J dropped 3; count of bases not matched to a gene: 4. The CDR3 coding sequence is TGTGCCAGCAGCCCGGGACAGGGGTTCTACGAGCAGTACTTC. Amino acids: CASSPGQGFYEQYF.

This clonotype was observed a handful of times. The rearrangement links TRBV7-6 to TRBJ2-7; D possibly corresponds to TRBD1 (6 bases). The V end lost 3 bases, the J end lost 1 base, and 10 bases lay between the germline ends. Germline V CDR1 and CDR2: SGHVS, FNYEAQ. The CDR3 contains 14 residues. The CDR3 loop reads CASSFRQESYEQYF. The DNA for the CDR3 is TGTGCCAGCAGCTTTCGACAGGAGTCCTACGAGCAGTACTTC. Based on the CDR3 plus reference TRBV7-6 and TRBJ2-7, the full variable domain is GAGVSQSPRYKVTKRGQDVALRCDPISGHVSLYWYRQALGQGPEFLTYFNYEAQQDKSGLPNDRFSAERPEGSISTLTIQRTEQRDSAMYRCASSFRQESYEQYFGPGTRLTVT.

The chain joins TRBV3-1 to TRBJ2-7; tentative D call: TRBD2 (6 bases). The CDR3 covers 14 residues. V was trimmed by 5 bases and J by 2 bases, leaving 13 bases between them. Germline V gene sequence: CDR1 LGHDT, CDR2 YNNKEL (reference sequence). This CDR3 is CASSFRLDPYEQYF. CDR3 coding DNA: TGTGCCAGCAGCTTCCGACTAGATCCCTACGAGCAGTACTTC.

Details on this clonotype: A much larger clone lies one base from this, so it may be a read error. The chain uses TRBV20-1 and TRBJ1-5; D may be TRBD1 (5 bases). The CDR3 runs to 15 residues. Per germline, CDR1 DFQATT and CDR2 SNEGSKA (reference sequence). V lost 5 bases to trimming and J lost 0 bases, with 14 bases between them. Written as DNA, the CDR3 is TGCAGTGCTGGAGGGGAGCAGAATAGCAATCAGCCCCAGCATTTT. It yields the protein CSAGGEQNSNQPQHF.

The chain combines TRBV27 with TRBJ1-2, with D hard to call. Germline V gives CDR1 MNHEY, CDR2 SMNVEV (reference sequence). CDR3 length: 14 amino acids. Trimming cost V 2 bases and J 3 bases, with 10 bases left between them. This CDR3 reads CASSLRPTYYGYTF. The CDR3 coding sequence is TGTGCCAGCAGTTTAAGGCCGACGTACTATGGCTACACCTTC.

This clonotype showed up many times. The chain is built from TRBV12-3 or TRBV12-4 and TRBJ2-7; D may be TRBD1 (6 bases). The CDR3 contains 12 residues. V was pared by 6 bases and J by 7 bases, with 13 bases between. CDR3 nucleotides: TGTGCCAGCAGCATAAGGGGGAAAGAGCAGTACTTC. Translating it yields CASSIRGKEQYF.

V and J are TRBV7-9 and TRBJ1-4; TRBD1 agrees at 7 bases. The CDR3 consists of 14 residues. Germline CDR1 SEHNR, CDR2 FQNEAQ (reference sequence). V lost 3 bases to trimming and J lost 3 bases; unmatched junction nucleotides: 1. CDR3 bases: TGTGCCAGCAGCTTCGACAGGGCTAATGAAAAACTGTTTTTT. It encodes CASSFDRANEKLFF. The whole variable domain, filled in from reference TRBV7-9 and TRBJ1-4, reads DTGVSQNPRHKITKRGQNVTFRCDPISEHNRLYWYRQTLGQGPEFLTYFQNEAQLEKSRLLSDRFSAERPKGSFSTLEIQRTEQGDSAMYLCASSFDRANEKLFFGSGTQLSVL.

This clonotype was seen more than once but under ten times. The chain joins TRBV20-1 to TRBJ2-1; D is perhaps TRBD1 or TRBD2 (6 bases each). The ends were cut back, 4 bases at V and 0 bases at J, with 16 bases in the middle. There are 16 residues in the CDR3. CDR1 and CDR2 from the germline V gene are DFQATT and SNEGSKA (reference sequence). CDR3 residues: CSAMGAGGVSYNEQFF. The CDR3 DNA sequence: TGCAGTGCTATGGGGGCCGGGGGAGTCTCCTACAATGAGCAGTTCTTC.

This clonotype was found a few times. The gene calls are TRBV5-6 and TRBJ2-3, with D uncertain. The CDR3 runs 14 residues. The ends were cut back, 4 bases at V and 2 bases at J, with 11 bases in the middle. The germline gives CDR1 SGHDT, CDR2 YYEEEE. CDR3 region: CASSPDGHTDTQYF. In DNA, the CDR3 is TGTGCCAGCAGCCCCGACGGGCACACAGATACGCAGTATTTT.

The rearrangement links TRBV6-1 to TRBJ2-5; D call uncertain. The germline V and J ends were trimmed by 3 bases and 1 base, with 6 bases remaining between them. Germline CDR1 is MNHNS and CDR2 is SASEGT. The CDR3 length is 13 residues. The CDR3 nucleotides read TGTGCCAGCAGTGAGATAAGCCAAGAGACCCAGTACTTC. Protein: CASSEISQETQYF.

This clonotype was found once. The chain carries TRBV30 and TRBJ1-2, with no clear D. Trimming took off 1 base at V and 8 bases at J, with 14 bases between the two ends. Germline V gene lookup returns CDR1 GTSNPN and CDR2 SVGIG (reference sequence). The CDR3 loop spans 13 amino acids. The CDR3 is CAWSEQHLRGYTF. Here the CDR3 DNA reads TGTGCCTGGAGTGAACAGCACCTGCGAGGCTACACCTTC.

This clonotype was picked up a small number of times. V usage is TRBV7-9 and J usage is TRBJ2-7, with 8 bases fitting TRBD1. This CDR3 is built from 15 residues. Losses at the gene ends were 1 base for V and 6 bases for J; bases not matched to a gene: 8. CDR1 is SEHNR, CDR2 FQNEAQ, per germline (reference sequence). CDR3 region: CASSLDGTGNPEQYF. The CDR3 DNA is TGTGCCAGCAGCTTAGACGGGACAGGTAACCCCGAGCAGTACTTC.

The sample holds a few counts of this clonotype. The J gene is TRBJ1-5, the V gene TRBV4-1, with TRBD1 matching over 7 bases. The length of the CDR3 is 14 residues. Trimming removed 6 bases from V and 5 bases from J; junction bases left unmatched: 7. Germline CDR1 is MGHRA and CDR2 is YSYEKL. The CDR3 region is CASSHRGRDQPQHF. CDR3 DNA sequence: TGCGCCAGCAGTCACAGGGGAAGGGATCAGCCCCAGCATTTT.

This clonotype was counted only a few times. This chain joins TRBV20-1 and TRBJ2-7; D gene uncertain. Germline V gene lookup returns CDR1 DFQATT and CDR2 SNEGSKA (reference sequence). The CDR3 length is 14 residues. Trimming removed 6 bases at V and 1 base at J, with 16 bases between. CDR3 coding DNA: TGCAGTGCCCTTATGGGCAGGAGTTCCTACGAGCAGTACTTC. Translating gives CSALMGRSSYEQYF.

This chain links TRBV5-5 with TRBJ2-7, with D perhaps TRBD1 (5 bases). The CDR3 sequence is 15 residues long. Germline V gives CDR1 SGHKS, CDR2 YYEKEE (reference sequence). Trimming stripped 2 bases from V and 1 base from J, with 13 bases between. CDR3: CASSFLREGSYEQYF. CDR3 DNA: TGTGCCAGCAGCTTTCTCAGGGAAGGGTCCTACGAGCAGTACTTC.

V and J are TRBV29-1 and TRBJ2-3; 9 bases agree with TRBD1. Germline assignment: CDR1 SQVTM and CDR2 ANQGSEA. The CDR3 length is 17 residues. The junction had 10 bases not matched to a gene; V was cut back by 2 bases and J by 1 base. The CDR3 loop reads CSVEKVTGGFGTDTQYF. Written as DNA, the CDR3 is TGCAGCGTTGAAAAGGTGACAGGGGGATTCGGCACAGATACGCAGTATTTT.

The gene calls are TRBV20-1 and TRBJ2-1, with D tentatively TRBD1 or TRBD2 (6 bases each). The germline V gene encodes CDR1 DFQATT and CDR2 SNEGSKA (reference sequence). CDR3 length equals 15 residues. Trimming left V 6 bases short and J 2 bases short, with 17 bases between. The DNA for the CDR3 is TGCAGTGCACCACCACAGGGACTCACCTACAATGAGCAGTTCTTC. It yields the protein CSAPPQGLTYNEQFF.

At least ten counts were recorded for this clonotype. The rearrangement joins TRBV29-1 to TRBJ2-1, with 7 bases that match TRBD2. The CDR3 has 15 amino acids. J was trimmed by 8 bases and V by 5 bases; bases with no gene match: 15. Germline loops: CDR1 SQVTM, CDR2 ANQGSEA. In nucleotides, the CDR3 is TGCAGCGTTCATCTACTCGGGAGGCTGAGCGATGAGCAGTTCTTC. This encodes CSVHLLGRLSDEQFF.